The sequence of this T cell receptor (beta chain) was determined in a study of blood T cell repertoires in COVID-19. The overall study: The origin of the acute and convalescent COVID-19 samples was the United States, Italy and Spain.

V was trimmed by 4 bases and J by 2 bases, leaving 16 bases between them. CDR3 length: 16 residues. Germline-derived CDR1 and CDR2 are MNHNS and SASEGT. Sequenced by immunoSEQ multiplex PCR; TCRdb stores in-frame clones only, minus some. The repertoire consists of about 160,000 clones, with roughly 86% occurring once and the leading ten covering just under 4%. This sequence was found in a woman in her fifties or sixties who had recovered from COVID-19. The gene calls are TRBV6-1 and TRBJ2-3; D possibly corresponds to TRBD2 (7 bases). Sequencing input: peripheral blood. The CDR3 region is CASSARGAGDTDTQYF. The DNA for the CDR3 is TGTGCCAGCAGTGCCCGGGGGGCGGGGGACACAGATACGCAGTATTTT.